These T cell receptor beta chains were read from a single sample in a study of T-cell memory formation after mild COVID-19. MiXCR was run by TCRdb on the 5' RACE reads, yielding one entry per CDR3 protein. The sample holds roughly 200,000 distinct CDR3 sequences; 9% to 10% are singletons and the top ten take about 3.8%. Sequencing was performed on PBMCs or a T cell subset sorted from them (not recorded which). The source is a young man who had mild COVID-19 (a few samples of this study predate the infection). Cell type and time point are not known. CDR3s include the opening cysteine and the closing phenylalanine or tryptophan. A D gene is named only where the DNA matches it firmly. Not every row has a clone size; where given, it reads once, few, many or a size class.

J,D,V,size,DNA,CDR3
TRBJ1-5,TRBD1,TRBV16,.,TGTGCCAGCAGCCAATTTTCGGGACAGATACAGCATTTT,CASSQFSGQIQHF
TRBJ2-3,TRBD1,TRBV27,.,TGTGCCAGCAGTTTCGCGGGACAGGCCCCTAGCACAGATACGCAGTATTTT,CASSFAGQAPSTDTQYF
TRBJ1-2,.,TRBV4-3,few,TGCGCCAGCAGCCAAGAAGGCAGAAAGAACTATGGCTACACCTTC,CASSQEGRKNYGYTF
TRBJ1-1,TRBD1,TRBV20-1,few,TGCAGTGCTAGAGATATAAGGGACAGTAAGGCTGAAGCTTTCTTT,CSARDIRDSKAEAFF
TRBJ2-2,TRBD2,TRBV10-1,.,TGCGCCATTCGGCCTAGCGGGGGGTTATCCGGGGAGCTGTTTTTT,CAIRPSGGLSGELFF
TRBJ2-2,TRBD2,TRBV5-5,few,TGTGCCAGCAGCTTGGACCCTCGCGGGGGGGACACCGGGGAGCTGTTTTTT,CASSLDPRGGDTGELFF
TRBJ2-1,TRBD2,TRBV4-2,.,TGTGCCAGCAGCCAAGTTGAGGGGAGGGTGAGGTTCTTC,CASSQVEGRVRFF
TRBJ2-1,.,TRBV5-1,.,TGCGCCAGCAGCTATGGACCAAGGCGTCCCAATGAGCAGTTCTTC,CASSYGPRRPNEQFF
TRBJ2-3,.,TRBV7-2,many,TGTGCCAGCAGCTTGTACGGGGTCACAGATACGCAGTATTTT,CASSLYGVTDTQYF
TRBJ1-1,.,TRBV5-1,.,TGCGCCAGCAGCTTGTATCAGGGGACGATGAACACTGAAGCTTTCTTT,CASSLYQGTMNTEAFF
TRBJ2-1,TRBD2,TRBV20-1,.,TGCAGTGCTGGGACTAGCGGAAACAATGAGCAGTTCTTC,CSAGTSGNNEQFF
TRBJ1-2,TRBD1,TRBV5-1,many,TGCGCCAGCAGCTACGATTCAGGGGGCGGAGGTGGCTACACCTTC,CASSYDSGGGGGYTF
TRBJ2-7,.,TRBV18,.,TGTGCCAGCTCAGACAGAACGGATTACGAGCAGTACTTC,CASSDRTDYEQYF
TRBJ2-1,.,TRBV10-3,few,TGTGCCATCGGGGATGGACAAGGTTACAATGAGCAGTTCTTC,CAIGDGQGYNEQFF
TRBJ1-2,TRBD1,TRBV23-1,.,TGCGCCAGCAGTCAATCGGGTACAGGGGTCGGCTACACCTTC,CASSQSGTGVGYTF
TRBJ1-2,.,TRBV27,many,TGTGCCAGCAGCCCGACGGGGGCGGTTCACTATGGCTACACCTTC,CASSPTGAVHYGYTF
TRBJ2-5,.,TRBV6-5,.,TGTGCCAGCAGTTCCGCCGACAGGATAGAGACCCAGTACTTC,CASSSADRIETQYF
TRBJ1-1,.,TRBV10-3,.,TGTGCCATCAGTCCACCCGGCGGGGACACTGAAGCTTTCTTT,CAISPPGGDTEAFF
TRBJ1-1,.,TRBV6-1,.,TGTGCCAGCAGGAAAGGGGGTTCGAACACTGAAGCTTTCTTT,CASRKGGSNTEAFF
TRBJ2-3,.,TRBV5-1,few,TGCGCCAGCAGACTAGCACCAGATACGCAGTATTTT,CASRLAPDTQYF